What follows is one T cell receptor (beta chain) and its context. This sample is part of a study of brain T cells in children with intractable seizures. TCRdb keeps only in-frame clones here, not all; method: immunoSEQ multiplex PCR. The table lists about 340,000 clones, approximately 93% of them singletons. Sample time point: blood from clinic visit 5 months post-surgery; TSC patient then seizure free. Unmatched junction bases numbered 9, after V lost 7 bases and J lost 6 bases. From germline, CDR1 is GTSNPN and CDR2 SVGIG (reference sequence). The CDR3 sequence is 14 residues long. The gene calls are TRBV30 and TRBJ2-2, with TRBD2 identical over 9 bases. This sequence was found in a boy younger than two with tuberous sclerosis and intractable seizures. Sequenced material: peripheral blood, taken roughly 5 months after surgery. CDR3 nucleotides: TGTGCCTACCTCTTAGCGGGAGTAGCCGGGGAGCTGTTTTTT. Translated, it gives CAYLLAGVAGELFF.